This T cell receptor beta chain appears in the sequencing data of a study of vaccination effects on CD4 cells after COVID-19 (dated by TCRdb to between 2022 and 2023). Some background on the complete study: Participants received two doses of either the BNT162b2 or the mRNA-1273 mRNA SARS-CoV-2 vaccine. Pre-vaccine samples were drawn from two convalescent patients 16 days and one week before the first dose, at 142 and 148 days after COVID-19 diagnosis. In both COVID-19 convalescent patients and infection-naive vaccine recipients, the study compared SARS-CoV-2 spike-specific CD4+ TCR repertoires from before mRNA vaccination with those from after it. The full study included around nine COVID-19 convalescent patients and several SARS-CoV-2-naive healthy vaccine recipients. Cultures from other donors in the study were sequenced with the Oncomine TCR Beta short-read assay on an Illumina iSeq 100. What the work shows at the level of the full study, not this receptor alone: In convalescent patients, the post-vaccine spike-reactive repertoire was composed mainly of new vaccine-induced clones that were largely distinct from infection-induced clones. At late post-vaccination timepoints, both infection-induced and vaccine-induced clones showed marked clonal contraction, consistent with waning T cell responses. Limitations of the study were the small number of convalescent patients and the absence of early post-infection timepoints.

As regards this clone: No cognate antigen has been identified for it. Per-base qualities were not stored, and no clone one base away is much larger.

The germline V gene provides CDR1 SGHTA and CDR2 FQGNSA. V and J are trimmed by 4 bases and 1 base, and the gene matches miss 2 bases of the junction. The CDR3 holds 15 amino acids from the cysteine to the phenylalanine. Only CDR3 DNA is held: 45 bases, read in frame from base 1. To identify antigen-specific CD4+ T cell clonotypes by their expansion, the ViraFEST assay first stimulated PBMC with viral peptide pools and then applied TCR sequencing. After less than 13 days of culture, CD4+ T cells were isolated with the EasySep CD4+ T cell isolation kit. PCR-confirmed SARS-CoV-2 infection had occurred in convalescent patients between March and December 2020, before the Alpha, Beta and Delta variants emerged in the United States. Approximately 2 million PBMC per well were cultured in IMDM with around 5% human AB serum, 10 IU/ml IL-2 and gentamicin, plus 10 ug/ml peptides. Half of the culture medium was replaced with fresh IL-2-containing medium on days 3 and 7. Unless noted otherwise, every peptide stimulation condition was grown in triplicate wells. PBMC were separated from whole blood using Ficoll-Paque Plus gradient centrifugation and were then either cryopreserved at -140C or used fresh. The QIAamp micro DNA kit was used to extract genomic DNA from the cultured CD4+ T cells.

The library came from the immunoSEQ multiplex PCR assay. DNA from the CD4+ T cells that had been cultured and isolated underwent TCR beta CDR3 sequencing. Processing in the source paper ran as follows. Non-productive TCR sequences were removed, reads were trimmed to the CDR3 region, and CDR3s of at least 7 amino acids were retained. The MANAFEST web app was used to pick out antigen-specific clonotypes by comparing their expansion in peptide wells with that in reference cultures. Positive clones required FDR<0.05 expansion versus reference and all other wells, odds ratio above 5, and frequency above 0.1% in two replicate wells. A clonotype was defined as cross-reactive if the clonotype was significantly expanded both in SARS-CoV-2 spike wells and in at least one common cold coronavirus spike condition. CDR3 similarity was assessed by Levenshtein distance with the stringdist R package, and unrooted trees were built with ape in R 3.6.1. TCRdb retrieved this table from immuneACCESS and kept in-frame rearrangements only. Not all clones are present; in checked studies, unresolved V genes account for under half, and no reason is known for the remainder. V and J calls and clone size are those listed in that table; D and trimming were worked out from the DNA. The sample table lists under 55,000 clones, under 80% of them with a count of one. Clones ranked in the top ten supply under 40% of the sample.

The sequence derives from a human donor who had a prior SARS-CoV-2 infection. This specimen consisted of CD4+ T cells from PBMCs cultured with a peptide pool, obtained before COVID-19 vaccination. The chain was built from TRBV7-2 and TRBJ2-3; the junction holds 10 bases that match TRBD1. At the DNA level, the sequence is TGTGCCAGCAGCTGGGACAGGGGCGGCACAGATACGCAGTATTTT. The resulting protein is CASSWDRGGTDTQYF. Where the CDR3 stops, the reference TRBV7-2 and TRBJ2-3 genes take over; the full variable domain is GAGVSQSPSNKVTEKGKDVELRCDPISGHTALYWYRQSLGQGLEFLIYFQGNSAPDKSGLPSDRFSAERTGGSVSTLTIQRTQQEDSAVYLCASSWDRGGTDTQYFGPGTRLTVL.